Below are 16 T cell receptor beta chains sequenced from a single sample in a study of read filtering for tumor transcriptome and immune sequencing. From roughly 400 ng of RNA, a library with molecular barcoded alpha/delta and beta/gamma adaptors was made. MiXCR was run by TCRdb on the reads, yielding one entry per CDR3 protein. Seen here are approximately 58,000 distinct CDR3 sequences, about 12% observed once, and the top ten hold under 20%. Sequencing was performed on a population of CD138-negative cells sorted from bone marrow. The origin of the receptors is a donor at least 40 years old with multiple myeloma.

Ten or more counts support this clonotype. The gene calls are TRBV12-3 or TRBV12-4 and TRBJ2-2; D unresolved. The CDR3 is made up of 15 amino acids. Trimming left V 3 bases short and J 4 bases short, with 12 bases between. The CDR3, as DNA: TGTGCCAGCAGTTTCGGAGTTGTTGGCACCGGGGAGCTGTTTTTT. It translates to CASSFGVVGTGELFF.

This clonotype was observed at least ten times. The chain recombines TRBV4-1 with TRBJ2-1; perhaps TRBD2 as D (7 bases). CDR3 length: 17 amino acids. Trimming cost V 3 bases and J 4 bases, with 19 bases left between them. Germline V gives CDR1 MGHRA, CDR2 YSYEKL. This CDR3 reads CASSHPSLAGAYNEQFF. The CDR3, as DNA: TGCGCCAGCAGCCACCCCAGCCTGGCGGGGGCTTACAATGAGCAGTTCTTC.

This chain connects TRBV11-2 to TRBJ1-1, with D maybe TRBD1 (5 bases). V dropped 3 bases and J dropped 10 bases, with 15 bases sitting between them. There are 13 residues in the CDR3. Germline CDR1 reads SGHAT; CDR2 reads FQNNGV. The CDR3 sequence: CASSFSTGQGAFF. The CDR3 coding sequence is TGTGCCAGCAGCTTTAGTACAGGTCAAGGAGCTTTCTTT. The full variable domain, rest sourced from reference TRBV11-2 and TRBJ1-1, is EAGVAQSPRYKIIEKRQSVAFWCNPISGHATLYWYQQILGQGPKLLIQFQNNGVVDDSQLPKDRFSAERLKGVDSTLKIQPAKLEDSAVYLCASSFSTGQGAFFGQGTRLTVV.

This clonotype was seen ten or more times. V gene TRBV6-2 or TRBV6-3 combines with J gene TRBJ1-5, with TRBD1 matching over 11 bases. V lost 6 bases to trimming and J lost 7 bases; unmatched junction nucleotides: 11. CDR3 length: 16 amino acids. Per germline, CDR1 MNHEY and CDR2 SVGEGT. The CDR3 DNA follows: TGTGCCAGCAGCCTAAGGACAGGGGGCGCAGGGCAGCCCCAGCATTTT. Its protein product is CASSLRTGGAGQPQHF.

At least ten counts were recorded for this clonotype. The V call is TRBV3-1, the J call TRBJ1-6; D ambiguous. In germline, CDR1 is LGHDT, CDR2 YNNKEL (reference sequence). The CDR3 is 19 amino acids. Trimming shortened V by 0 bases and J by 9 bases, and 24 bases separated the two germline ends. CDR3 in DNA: TGTGCCAGCAGCCAAGATCCTACCGGAAGAGGCGCCTGGAGTTCACCCCTCCACTTT. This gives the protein CASSQDPTGRGAWSSPLHF.

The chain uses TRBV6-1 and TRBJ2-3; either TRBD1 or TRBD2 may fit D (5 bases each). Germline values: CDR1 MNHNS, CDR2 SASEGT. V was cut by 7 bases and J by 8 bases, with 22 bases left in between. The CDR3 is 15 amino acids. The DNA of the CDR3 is TGTGCCAGCATTATGCAGGGAGCAGGTCCCCGTACGCAGTATTTT. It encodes CASIMQGAGPRTQYF.

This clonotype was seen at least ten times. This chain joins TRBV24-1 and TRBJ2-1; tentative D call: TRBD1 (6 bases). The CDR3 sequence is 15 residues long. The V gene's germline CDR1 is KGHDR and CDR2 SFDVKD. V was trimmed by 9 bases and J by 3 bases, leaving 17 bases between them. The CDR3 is CATSPRTAIYNEQFF. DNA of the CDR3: TGTGCCACCTCCCCTCGGACAGCGATCTACAATGAGCAGTTCTTC.

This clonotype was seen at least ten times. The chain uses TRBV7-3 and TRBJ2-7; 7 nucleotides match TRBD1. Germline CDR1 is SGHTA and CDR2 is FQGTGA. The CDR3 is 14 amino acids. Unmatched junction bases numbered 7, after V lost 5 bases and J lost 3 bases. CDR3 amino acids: CASSQWTGSYEQYF. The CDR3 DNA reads TGTGCCAGCAGCCAGTGGACAGGAAGCTACGAGCAGTACTTC.

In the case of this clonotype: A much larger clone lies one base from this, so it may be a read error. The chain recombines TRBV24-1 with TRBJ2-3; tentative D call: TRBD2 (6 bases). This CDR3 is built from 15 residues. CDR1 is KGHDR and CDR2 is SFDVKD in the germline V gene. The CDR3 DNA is TGTGCCACCGGTGATTTGGGGACTAGCACAGATACGCAGTATTTT. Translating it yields CATGDLGTSTDTQYF.

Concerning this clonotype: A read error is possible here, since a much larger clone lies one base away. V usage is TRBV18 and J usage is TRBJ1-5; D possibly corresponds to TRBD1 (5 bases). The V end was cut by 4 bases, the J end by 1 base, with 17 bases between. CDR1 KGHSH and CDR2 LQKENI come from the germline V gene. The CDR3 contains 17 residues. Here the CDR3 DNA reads TGTGCCAGCTCACTAGAAAGCAGGGTGGAGAGCAATCAGCCCCAGCATTTT. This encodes CASSLESRVESNQPQHF.

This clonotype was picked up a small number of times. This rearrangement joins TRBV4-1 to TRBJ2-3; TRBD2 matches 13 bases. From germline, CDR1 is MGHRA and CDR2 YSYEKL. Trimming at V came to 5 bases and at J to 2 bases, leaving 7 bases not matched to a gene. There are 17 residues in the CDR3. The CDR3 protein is CASSFRLAGGYTDTQYF. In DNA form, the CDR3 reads TGCGCCAGCAGCTTCCGACTAGCGGGGGGATACACAGATACGCAGTATTTT.

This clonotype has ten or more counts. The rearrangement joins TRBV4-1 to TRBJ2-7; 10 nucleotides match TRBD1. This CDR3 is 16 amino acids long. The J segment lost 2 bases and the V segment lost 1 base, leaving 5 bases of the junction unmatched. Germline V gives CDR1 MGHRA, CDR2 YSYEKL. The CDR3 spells CASSQVRTGGTYEQYF. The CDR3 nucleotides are TGCGCCAGCAGCCAAGTTCGGACAGGGGGGACCTACGAGCAGTACTTC.

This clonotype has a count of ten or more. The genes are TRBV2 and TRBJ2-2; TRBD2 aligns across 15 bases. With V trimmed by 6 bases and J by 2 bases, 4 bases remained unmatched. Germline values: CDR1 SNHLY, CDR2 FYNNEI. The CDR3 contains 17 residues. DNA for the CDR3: TGTGCCAGCAGACGGACTAGCGGGGGGGCCAACACCGGGGAGCTGTTTTTT. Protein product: CASRRTSGGANTGELFF.

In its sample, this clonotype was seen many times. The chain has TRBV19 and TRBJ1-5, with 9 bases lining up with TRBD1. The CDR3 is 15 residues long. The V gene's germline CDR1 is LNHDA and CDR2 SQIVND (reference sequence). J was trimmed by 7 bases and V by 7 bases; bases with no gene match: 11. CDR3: CASNSRGQGRQPQHF. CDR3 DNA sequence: TGTGCCAGTAACTCTCGGGGACAGGGAAGACAGCCCCAGCATTTT.

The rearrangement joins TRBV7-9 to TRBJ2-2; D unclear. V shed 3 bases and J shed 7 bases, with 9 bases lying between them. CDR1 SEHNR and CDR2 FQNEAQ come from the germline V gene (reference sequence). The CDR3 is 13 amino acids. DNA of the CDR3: TGTGCCAGCAGCTTCGGTTCCGTCGGGGAGCTGTTTTTT. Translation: CASSFGSVGELFF.

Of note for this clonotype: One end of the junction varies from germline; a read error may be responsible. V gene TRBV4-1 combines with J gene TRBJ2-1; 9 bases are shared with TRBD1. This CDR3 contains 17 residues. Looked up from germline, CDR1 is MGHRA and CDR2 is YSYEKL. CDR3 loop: CVSSQGTGGISRNEQFF. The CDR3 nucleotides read TGCGTCAGCAGCCAGGGAACAGGGGGCATAAGTAGAAATGAGCAGTTCTTC.